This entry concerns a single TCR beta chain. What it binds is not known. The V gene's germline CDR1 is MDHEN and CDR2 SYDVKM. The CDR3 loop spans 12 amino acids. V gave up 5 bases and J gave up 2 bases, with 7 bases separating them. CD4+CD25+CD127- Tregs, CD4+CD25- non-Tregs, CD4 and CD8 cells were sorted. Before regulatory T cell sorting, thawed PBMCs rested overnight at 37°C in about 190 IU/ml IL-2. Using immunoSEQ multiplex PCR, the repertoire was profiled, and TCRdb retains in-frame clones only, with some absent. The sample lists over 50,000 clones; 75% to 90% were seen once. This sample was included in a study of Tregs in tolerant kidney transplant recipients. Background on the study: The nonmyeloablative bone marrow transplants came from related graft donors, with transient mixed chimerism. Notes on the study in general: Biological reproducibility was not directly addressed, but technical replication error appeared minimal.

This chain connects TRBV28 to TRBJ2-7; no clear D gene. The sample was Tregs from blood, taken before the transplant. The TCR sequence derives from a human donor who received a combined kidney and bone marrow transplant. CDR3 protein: CASSPRAYEQYF. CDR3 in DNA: TGTGCCAGCAGTCCACGGGCCTACGAGCAGTACTTC.